These 12 T cell receptor beta chains came from one sample sequenced in a study of T cell responses to AZD1222 COVID-19 vaccine. TCRdb's table, derived via immunoSEQ multiplex PCR, lists solely in-frame clones and lacks some. The sample contains approximately 67,000 clones, about 80% of which appear only once. Source: peripheral blood, taken 28 days after the second AZD1222 dose. These receptors were obtained from an adult who received the AZD1222 COVID-19 vaccine.

The chain recombines TRBV7-9 with TRBJ2-7; TRBD1 might be the D (6 bases). CDR1 is SEHNR, CDR2 FQNEAQ, per germline (reference sequence). Trimming cost V 5 bases and J 2 bases, with 13 bases left between them. The CDR3 sequence is 14 residues long. The CDR3 region has the DNA TGTGCCAGCAGCCTCCAGGGGCAGGCCTACGAGCAGTACTTC. Its translation: CASSLQGQAYEQYF.

This clone came up a few times. The chain links TRBV4-1 to TRBJ1-3, with 8 bases aligning to TRBD1. This CDR3 contains 16 residues. V shed 3 bases, J shed 0 bases, and the junction held 4 bases outside the gene matches. CDR1 is MGHRA and CDR2 is YSYEKL in the germline V gene. This CDR3 reads CASSHPGQDSGNTIYF. CDR3 sequence (DNA): TGCGCCAGCAGCCACCCGGGACAGGACTCTGGAAACACCATATATTTT.

The rearrangement joins TRBV7-9 to TRBJ2-2, with D maybe TRBD1 (6 bases). Germline CDR1 is SEHNR and CDR2 is FQNEAQ (reference sequence). This CDR3 contains 14 residues. V gave up 5 bases and J gave up 6 bases, with 13 bases separating them. The DNA of the CDR3 is TGTGCCAGCAGCCTCAGGACAGAGGCCGGGGAGCTGTTTTTT. Its protein product is CASSLRTEAGELFF.

The chain combines TRBV7-9 with TRBJ1-6; the D gene is possibly TRBD1 (6 bases). Germline CDR1 is SEHNR and CDR2 is FQNEAQ (reference sequence). The CDR3 totals 15 residues. V was trimmed by 5 bases and J by 9 bases, leaving 17 bases between them. For the CDR3, the DNA is TGTGCCAGCAGCCTCGGGAGGGGGGTGGGTTCACCCCTCCACTTT. It codes for CASSLGRGVGSPLHF.

The chain employs TRBV30 and TRBJ1-2; maybe TRBD1 (5 bases). The V gene lost 0 bases and the J gene lost 4 bases, with 9 bases spanning the gap. The CDR3 loop spans 13 amino acids. Germline values: CDR1 GTSNPN, CDR2 SVGIG (reference sequence). DNA for the CDR3: TGTGCCTGGAGTGTTCAGGGTGCCTATGGCTACACCTTC. This encodes CAWSVQGAYGYTF.

The chain has TRBV3-1 (or the pseudogene TRBV3-2) and TRBJ2-5; perhaps TRBD2 as D (6 bases). Germline loops: CDR1 LGHDT, CDR2 YNNKEL (reference sequence). The CDR3 extends over 14 amino acids. The V and J ends lost 0 bases and 5 bases respectively, with 10 bases between them. DNA of the CDR3: TGTGCCAGCAGCCAAGATGCTAGCGTGGAGACCCAGTACTTC. It translates to CASSQDASVETQYF.

This clone was detected a few times. The gene calls are TRBV6-5 and TRBJ2-7; D tentatively reads TRBD1 or TRBD2 (5 bases each). The germline CDR1 and CDR2 sequences are MNHEY and SVGAGI. Deletions cut 8 bases from V and 5 bases from J, with 22 bases between. The CDR3 has 15 amino acids. The CDR3 loop is CASFPVRGAGHEQYF. The CDR3 DNA is TGTGCCAGCTTTCCGGTCCGGGGCGCTGGGCACGAGCAGTACTTC.

This sequence joins TRBV20-1 and TRBJ1-2, with D hard to call. V lost 0 bases and J 8 bases, leaving 7 bases between the germline ends. Germline V gives CDR1 DFQATT, CDR2 SNEGSKA (reference sequence). The CDR3 is made up of 11 amino acids. The chain's CDR3 is CSAREPGGYTF. The CDR3 DNA is TGCAGTGCTAGAGAACCTGGGGGCTACACCTTC.

The V and J genes are TRBV7-8 and TRBJ1-4, with D tentatively TRBD1 (5 bases). The CDR3 totals 16 residues. Germline V gene data show CDR1 as SGHVS and CDR2 as FQNEAQ. The germline V and J ends were trimmed by 1 base and 7 bases, with 16 bases remaining between them. The CDR3 DNA reads TGTGCCAGCAGCTTAGAAGTAAGGGGTGAAGGTGAAAAACTGTTTTTT. It encodes CASSLEVRGEGEKLFF.

The chain combines TRBV18 with TRBJ1-1; TRBD1 might be the D (5 bases). Germline V gives CDR1 KGHSH, CDR2 LQKENI. Trimming left V 1 base short and J 7 bases short, with 7 bases between. This CDR3 has 12 amino acids. CDR3 in amino acids: CASSPQGSEAFF. For the CDR3, the DNA is TGTGCCAGCTCACCACAGGGGAGTGAAGCTTTCTTT.

This clone was seen a handful of times. V is TRBV9 and J is TRBJ1-1; 7 bases fit TRBD1. CDR3 size: 13 residues. Germline loops: CDR1 SGDLS, CDR2 YYNGEE. The V and J ends lost 4 bases and 11 bases, in that order; junction bases with no gene match: 11. CDR3 nucleotides: TGTGCCAGCAGCTTCACAGGGGCCCGCGCGGCTTTCTTT. Translating gives CASSFTGARAAFF.

A few counts support this clone. The gene calls are TRBV2 and TRBJ1-4; no clear D. This CDR3 comprises 12 residues. Germline-derived CDR1 and CDR2 are SNHLY and FYNNEI. V was cut by 6 bases and J by 0 bases, with 2 bases left in between. The CDR3 protein is CASRTTNEKLFF. The CDR3, as DNA: TGTGCCAGCAGAACAACTAATGAAAAACTGTTTTTT.